One sample yielded the 5 T cell receptor beta chains listed below, sequenced in a study of cytomegalovirus exposure and HLA in healthy donors. The PCR had 60 Vbeta and 13 Jbeta primers. Here immunoSEQ multiplex PCR was the method, and the copy in TCRdb shows in-frame clones only, minus some. The table includes 200,000 to 250,000 clones, over 60% detected once. Specimen: PBMCs. These receptors all come from a man between 18 and 29 years old in good health and CMV-seronegative.

This chain joins TRBV6-1 and TRBJ2-1; 8 nucleotides agree with TRBD1. From germline, CDR1 is MNHNS and CDR2 SASEGT. The junction had 15 bases not matched to a gene; V was cut back by 8 bases and J by 9 bases. CDR3 length: 15 amino acids. CDR3 bases: TGTGCCAGCCTTTACCTGGACAGGGTCGTGGGTGAGCAGTTCTTC. Encoded protein: CASLYLDRVVGEQFF.

The chain is built from TRBV27 and TRBJ1-1, with D perhaps matching TRBD1 (6 bases). This CDR3 comprises 15 residues. Germline V gene lookup returns CDR1 MNHEY and CDR2 SMNVEV (reference sequence). Deletions cut 5 bases from V and 5 bases from J, with 18 bases between. CDR3 sequence (DNA): TGTGCCAGCAGTCTGAAGGGGGGAGGGGTTACTGAAGCTTTCTTT. As protein: CASSLKGGGVTEAFF.

This rearrangement joins TRBV28 to TRBJ2-1; D might be TRBD1 (6 bases). The CDR3 has 14 amino acids. The V gene's germline CDR1 is MDHEN and CDR2 SYDVKM. The V and J ends lost 4 bases and 7 bases respectively, with 14 bases between them. CDR3 residues: CASSSAGTKNEQFF. In nucleotides, the CDR3 is TGTGCCAGCAGTTCCGCCGGGACAAAGAATGAGCAGTTCTTC.

V gene TRBV6-1 combines with J gene TRBJ2-1; 7 nucleotides agree with TRBD2. The CDR3 consists of 13 residues. V trimming: 7 bases; J trimming: 7 bases; junction bases outside the gene matches: 7. Germline assignment: CDR1 MNHNS and CDR2 SASEGT. In DNA, the CDR3 is TGTGCCAGCATCTCCCTGGGGGGGAATGAGCAGTTCTTC. Encoded protein: CASISLGGNEQFF.

V usage is TRBV9 and J usage is TRBJ2-1; possible D gene TRBD2, 6 bases. The ends were cut back, 4 bases at V and 3 bases at J, with 11 bases in the middle. Germline loops: CDR1 SGDLS, CDR2 YYNGEE. CDR3 length equals 14 residues. The CDR3 nucleotides are TGTGCCAGCAGCTTAAGCGGGTACTACAATGAGCAGTTCTTC. This sequence encodes CASSLSGYYNEQFF. Full variable domain (rest looked up from reference TRBV9 and TRBJ2-1): DSGVTQTPKHLITATGQRVTLRCSPRSGDLSVYWYQQSLDQGLQFLIQYYNGEERAKGNILERFSAQQFPDLHSELNLSSLELGDSALYFCASSLSGYYNEQFFGPGTRLTVL.